The 32 T cell receptor beta chains below all came from one sample that was sequenced in a study of T cells in Graves' hyperthyroidism and ophthalmopathy (dated by TCRdb to the late 2010s). The library was produced with multiplex PCR. The sample was run on an Illumina HiSeq 2000. The TCR beta CDR3 regions were amplified from the RNA transcripts. The TCR CDR3 was subjected to a first round of RT-PCR using the HTBI primer set and the Qiagen OneStep RT-PCR kit. TCRdb reworked the public reads: Q25 trimming with fastp, MiXCR clone assembly, productive beta chains retained. Identical CDR3 proteins give one entry, which carries the most common genes and DNA. The sample table lists under 450,000 distinct CDR3 sequences, around a sixth of them with a count of one. The ten largest clonotypes hold around an eighth of the sample. Specimen: blood. These receptors all come from a woman under 30 with Graves' hyperthyroidism.

This clonotype has just a few counts. The chain has TRBV29-1 and TRBJ2-2; D perhaps matches TRBD1 (5 bases). From germline, CDR1 is SQVTM and CDR2 ANQGSEA. This CDR3 is 13 amino acids long. The CDR3 reads CRTWPKGTGELFF. CDR3 coding DNA: TGCAGAACGTGGCCCAAGGGGACCGGGGAGCTGTTTTTT.

This clonotype has at least ten counts. V is TRBV2 and J is TRBJ2-5; 11 bases fit TRBD2. With V trimmed by 1 base and J by 5 bases, 9 bases remained unmatched. CDR3 size: 17 residues. Germline V gives CDR1 SNHLY, CDR2 FYNNEI. The CDR3: CASSEVISGGASETQYF. The CDR3 bases are TGTGCCAGCAGTGAAGTTATTAGCGGGGGGGCCTCGGAGACCCAGTACTTC.

This clonotype was counted a single time. Germline and junction disagree at one end, which may indicate a read error. This chain connects TRBV6-2 or TRBV6-3 to TRBJ1-6, with D tentatively TRBD1 (6 bases). The CDR3 is 20 amino acids. CDR1 is MNHEY and CDR2 is SVGEGT in the germline V gene. CDR3 DNA sequence: TGTACCAGCAGTTATCAAGTGGACGGGGGGCGTCCTCTGGATAATTCACCCCTCCACTTT. As protein: CTSSYQVDGGRPLDNSPLHF.

This clonotype has more than one count but fewer than ten. The genes are TRBV20-1 and TRBJ2-1, with 8 bases identical to TRBD1. CDR3 length equals 16 residues. Germline lookup yields CDR1 DFQATT and CDR2 SNEGSKA (reference sequence). V lost 0 bases to trimming and J lost 2 bases; unmatched junction nucleotides: 6. The CDR3 DNA reads as TGCAGTGCTAGAGACCACCGGGACAGGCCCTACAATGAGCAGTTCTTC. Translating gives CSARDHRDRPYNEQFF.

The chain carries TRBV12-5 and TRBJ2-3; D may be TRBD1 (5 bases). Germline CDR1 is LGHNT and CDR2 is FRNRAP. This CDR3 has 14 residues. V lost 3 bases and J lost 0, with 7 bases in between. The CDR3 DNA follows: TGTGCTAGTGGTTTTTCAGGGAGCACAGATACGCAGTATTTT. It specifies CASGFSGSTDTQYF.

In this sample, this clonotype turned up many times. J is TRBJ1-1 and V is TRBV20-1; D uncertain. Looked up from germline, CDR1 is DFQATT and CDR2 is SNEGSKA (reference sequence). Trimming stripped 3 bases from V and 4 bases from J, with 12 bases between. This CDR3 is built from 13 residues. The CDR3 region has the DNA TGCAGTGCTAGTAGTTCCTGGGGCACTGAAGCTTTCTTT. Amino acid sequence: CSASSSWGTEAFF.

This chain joins TRBV28 and TRBJ1-2, with TRBD1 identical over 10 bases. CDR3 length: 14 residues. Germline values: CDR1 MDHEN, CDR2 SYDVKM. J lost 7 bases, V lost 9 bases, and 11 bases had no gene match. As DNA, the CDR3 is TGTGCCAGTACCGGGACAGGGGTACGTGGTGGCTACACCTTC. Translation gives CASTGTGVRGGYTF.

This clonotype was detected many times. V is TRBV7-2 and J is TRBJ1-5; D not resolved. V lost 3 bases and J lost 1, with 16 bases in between. The CDR3 sequence is 17 residues long. Germline V gene data show CDR1 as SGHTA and CDR2 as FQGNSA. The CDR3 is CASSFPHTLGSNQPQHF. In DNA, the CDR3 is TGTGCCAGCAGCTTCCCGCACACCTTAGGCAGCAATCAGCCCCAGCATTTT.

CDR3 sequence (DNA): TGTGCCAGTAGTATGAGGACAGGGAAAGGAAAGACCCAGTACTTC. It codes for CASSMRTGKGKTQYF. The V and J genes are TRBV19 and TRBJ2-5; the match to TRBD1 covers 8 bases. The germline gives CDR1 LNHDA, CDR2 SQIVND (reference sequence). The CDR3 totals 15 residues. Trimming cost V 3 bases and J 6 bases; bases outside gene matches: 9. The entire variable domain, with the rest obtained from reference TRBV19 and TRBJ2-5, is as follows: DGGITQSPKYLFRKEGQNVTLSCEQNLNHDAMYWYRQDPGQGLRLIYYSQIVNDFQKGDIAEGYSVSREKKESFPLTVTSAQKNPTAFYLCASSMRTGKGKTQYFGPGTRLLVL.

CDR3 protein: CSVEGNTDTQYF. DNA of the CDR3: TGCAGCGTTGAGGGGAACACAGATACGCAGTATTTT. The chain has TRBV29-1 and TRBJ2-3; D uncertain. Germline values: CDR1 SQVTM, CDR2 ANQGSEA. The CDR3 covers 12 residues. V dropped 3 bases and J dropped 2 bases, with 6 bases sitting between them.

This clonotype was seen repeatedly, ten times or more. The chain carries TRBV20-1 and TRBJ2-1, with D possibly being TRBD2 (6 bases). Germline V gene data show CDR1 as DFQATT and CDR2 as SNEGSKA (reference sequence). Trimming stripped 6 bases from V and 3 bases from J, with 18 bases between. This CDR3 region has 15 residues. This CDR3 reads CSAPTSGRLYNEQFF. The DNA for the CDR3 is TGCAGTGCGCCTACCAGCGGGCGCCTCTACAATGAGCAGTTCTTC.

This clonotype was counted many times. J is TRBJ1-1 and V is TRBV28, with D tentatively TRBD1 (5 bases). CDR3 size: 13 residues. Germline-derived CDR1 and CDR2 are MDHEN and SYDVKM. Trimming stripped 8 bases from V and 4 bases from J, with 14 bases between. DNA for the CDR3: TGTGCCAGCGGCAGGGCCGGCAGCACTGAAGCTTTCTTT. Encoded protein: CASGRAGSTEAFF.

The V gene is TRBV20-1, the J gene TRBJ1-1, with 10 bases lining up with TRBD1. This CDR3 has 17 amino acids. CDR1 and CDR2 (germline): DFQATT, SNEGSKA (reference sequence). J lost 4 bases, V lost 6 bases, and 17 bases had no gene match. CDR3 in DNA: TGCAGTGCCCCCAGGGGGGACAGGGGTTTTTTGGGCACTGAAGCTTTCTTT. This sequence encodes CSAPRGDRGFLGTEAFF.

This clonotype was recorded many times. This rearrangement joins TRBV7-2 to TRBJ2-7, with 7 bases aligning to TRBD2. The CDR3 loop spans 15 amino acids. Germline CDR1 SGHTA, CDR2 FQGNSA. V lost 5 bases and J lost 3; bases outside the gene matches: 10. DNA of the CDR3: TGTGCCAGCAGCCCCGGGCTAGCGGTCGGCTACGAGCAGTACTTC. Amino acids: CASSPGLAVGYEQYF. Full variable domain (remainder filled in from reference TRBV7-2 and TRBJ2-7): GAGVSQSPSNKVTEKGKDVELRCDPISGHTALYWYRQSLGQGLEFLIYFQGNSAPDKSGLPSDRFSAERTGGSVSTLTIQRTQQEDSAVYLCASSPGLAVGYEQYFGPGTRLTVT.

Ten or more counts support this clonotype. The rearrangement joins TRBV7-2 to TRBJ1-1; D is unclear. V lost 2 bases and J lost 6, with 13 bases in between. Germline V gives CDR1 SGHTA, CDR2 FQGNSA. The CDR3 contains 14 residues. As DNA, the CDR3 is TGTGCCAGCAGCTTATTTCCAGGCGGGGCTGAAGCTTTCTTT. It encodes CASSLFPGGAEAFF.

This clonotype showed up many times. The chain has TRBV5-1 and TRBJ2-1, with 12 nucleotides matching TRBD2. The CDR3 sequence is 15 residues long. Germline assignment: CDR1 SGHRS and CDR2 YFSETQ. V lost 2 bases and J lost 9; bases outside the gene matches: 6. This CDR3 is CASSLGLAGSLEQFF. CDR3 in DNA: TGCGCCAGCAGCTTAGGACTAGCGGGATCGCTTGAGCAGTTCTTC.

The table lists this clonotype with many counts. This sequence joins TRBV9 and TRBJ2-1; 10 nucleotides match TRBD2. The CDR3 loop spans 17 amino acids. Looked up from germline, CDR1 is SGDLS and CDR2 is YYNGEE. V lost 0 bases to trimming and J lost 4 bases; unmatched junction nucleotides: 7. The CDR3, as DNA: TGTGCCAGCAGCGTAGAAGGGGGGACTAGCGAGTACAATGAGCAGTTCTTC. Protein product: CASSVEGGTSEYNEQFF.

This clonotype has a count of ten or more. The rearrangement uses TRBV28 and TRBJ1-5; D is ambiguous. V lost 5 bases and J lost 4, with 12 bases in between. The CDR3 has 14 residues. Germline V gives CDR1 MDHEN, CDR2 SYDVKM. The CDR3 coding sequence is TGTGCCAGCAGTACTCTCCCTCAAAATCAGCCCCAGCATTTT. This codes for CASSTLPQNQPQHF.

This clonotype occurred a few times. The chain is built from TRBV20-1 and TRBJ2-6; possibly TRBD1 or TRBD2 for D (6 bases each). This CDR3 has 15 residues. Trimming took off 1 base at V and 4 bases at J, with 11 bases between the two ends. Germline V gene sequence: CDR1 DFQATT, CDR2 SNEGSKA (reference sequence). For the CDR3, the DNA is TGCAGTGCTAGAGTTTGGGGGGCCGGGGCCAACGTCCTGACTTTC. Translating gives CSARVWGAGANVLTF.

This clonotype was recorded many times. The chain combines TRBV6-1 with TRBJ1-5; D is uncertain. Trimming left V 7 bases short and J 0 bases short, with 10 bases between. Germline loops: CDR1 MNHNS, CDR2 SASEGT. The CDR3 consists of 14 residues. The CDR3 DNA reads TGTGCCAGCACCCCGAGAGATAGCAATCAGCCCCAGCATTTT. Its translation is CASTPRDSNQPQHF.

The chain joins TRBV20-1 to TRBJ2-2; maybe TRBD2 (6 bases). This CDR3 is built from 14 residues. The germline V and J ends were trimmed by 6 bases and 4 bases, with 15 bases remaining between them. Per germline, CDR1 DFQATT and CDR2 SNEGSKA (reference sequence). The chain's CDR3 is CSAERAGLTGELFF. The DNA of the CDR3 is TGCAGTGCCGAGCGGGCAGGGCTCACCGGGGAGCTGTTTTTT.

J is TRBJ2-7 and V is TRBV20-1; D may correspond to TRBD1 or TRBD2 (7 bases each). Germline loops: CDR1 DFQATT, CDR2 SNEGSKA (reference sequence). The CDR3 runs to 17 residues. Deletions cut 0 bases from V and 3 bases from J, with 21 bases between. Written as DNA, the CDR3 is TGCAGTGCTAGAGATCAGCAGGGGGGGGGTAGCGGCTACGAGCAGTACTTC. It yields the protein CSARDQQGGGSGYEQYF.

This clonotype was observed a few times. The V gene is TRBV19, the J gene TRBJ1-2; D not resolved. Germline lookup yields CDR1 LNHDA and CDR2 SQIVND (reference sequence). The CDR3 length is 15 residues. V dropped 3 bases and J dropped 5 bases, with 16 bases sitting between them. The CDR3 reads CASSIIEKPRYGYTF. The CDR3 nucleotides are TGTGCCAGTAGTATTATTGAGAAGCCCCGTTATGGCTACACCTTC.

This clonotype was seen at least ten times. V usage is TRBV3-1 and J usage is TRBJ2-7; 8 nucleotides agree with TRBD1. CDR3 size: 14 residues. CDR1 LGHDT and CDR2 YNNKEL come from the germline V gene (reference sequence). Losses at the gene ends were 4 bases for V and 3 bases for J; bases not matched to a gene: 5. This CDR3 is CASSPGQGYYEQYF. The CDR3 nucleotides are TGTGCCAGCAGCCCCGGACAGGGTTACTACGAGCAGTACTTC.

This clonotype appeared many times. The rearrangement joins TRBV5-1 to TRBJ2-7, with 10 positions matching TRBD2. Germline trimming cut 4 bases from V and 1 base from J; bases unmatched to any gene: 5. The germline V gene has CDR1 SGHRS and CDR2 YFSETQ. This CDR3 contains 15 residues. The CDR3 reads CASSLRAGGSYEQYF. CDR3 coding DNA: TGCGCCAGCAGCCTAAGAGCGGGAGGGTCCTACGAGCAGTACTTC. Together with reference TRBV5-1 and TRBJ2-7, the CDR3 gives the full variable domain: KAGVTQTPRYLIKTRGQQVTLSCSPISGHRSVSWYQQTPGQGLQFLFEYFSETQRNKGNFPGRFSGRQFSNSRSEMNVSTLELGDSALYLCASSLRAGGSYEQYFGPGTRLTVT.

This clonotype has a count of ten or more. In nucleotides, the CDR3 is TGTGCCAGCAGTGAAGGACGGGGGGGCAATGAGCAGTTCTTC. This gives the protein CASSEGRGGNEQFF. This chain joins TRBV2 and TRBJ2-1; the match to TRBD2 covers 8 bases. J lost 6 bases, V lost 1 base, and 2 bases had no gene match. The CDR3 contains 14 residues. Germline loops: CDR1 SNHLY, CDR2 FYNNEI.

This clonotype was observed a few times. The rearrangement uses TRBV19 and TRBJ2-5; 8 positions match TRBD2. V trimming: 4 bases; J trimming: 3 bases; junction bases outside the gene matches: 7. Germline loops: CDR1 LNHDA, CDR2 SQIVND (reference sequence). CDR3 length equals 15 residues. The CDR3 region has the DNA TGTGCCAGTAGTAGGGCGGGGGGCCTTAAAGAGACCCAGTACTTC. Translating it yields CASSRAGGLKETQYF.

This clonotype was found a few times. The V call is TRBV24-1, the J call TRBJ2-2; D tentatively fits TRBD1 or TRBD2 (5 bases each). CDR3 length: 15 residues. Germline V gene data show CDR1 as KGHDR and CDR2 as SFDVKD. Trimming removed 10 bases at V and 5 bases at J, with 19 bases between. CDR3 protein: CATRRGQGETGELFF. The CDR3 nucleotides are TGTGCCACTCGTAGAGGGCAGGGCGAAACCGGGGAGCTGTTTTTT.

This clonotype came up many times. The V and J genes are TRBV12-3 or TRBV12-4 and TRBJ2-3; the match to TRBD2 covers 12 bases. The V segment lost 6 bases and the J segment 4 bases; nucleotides outside the gene matches: 5. The length of the CDR3 is 15 residues. CDR3 sequence (DNA): TGTGCCAGCAGGGCACTAGCGGGGGGTCCAGATACGCAGTATTTT. Translating it yields CASRALAGGPDTQYF.

This clonotype showed up many times. The CDR3 DNA is TGTGCCAGCAGTTTACCGCAGGGGTTGAACACTGAAGCTTTCTTT. This codes for CASSLPQGLNTEAFF. The chain uses TRBV12-3 or TRBV12-4 and TRBJ1-1, with a weak D call TRBD1 (6 bases). V was clipped by 2 bases and J by 0 bases, with 10 bases between them. This CDR3 region has 15 residues.

This chain links TRBV20-1 with TRBJ1-5, with 7 bases lining up with TRBD1. V shed 5 bases and J 2 bases; nucleotides not matched to a gene: 6. CDR1 and CDR2 (germline): DFQATT, SNEGSKA (reference sequence). The CDR3 loop spans 14 amino acids. CDR3 nucleotides: TGCAGTGCTCCCGAGGGGGCGGGCAATCAGCCCCAGCATTTT. Amino acids: CSAPEGAGNQPQHF.

The rearrangement links TRBV20-1 to TRBJ1-1; unclear D gene. Trimming pared 4 bases from V and 4 bases from J, leaving 19 bases between. CDR3 length: 15 residues. Looked up from germline, CDR1 is DFQATT and CDR2 is SNEGSKA (reference sequence). The CDR3 nucleotides are TGCAGTGCTACCCCGTCGCTAGTGGCAGCCACTGAAGCTTTCTTT. It encodes CSATPSLVAATEAFF.